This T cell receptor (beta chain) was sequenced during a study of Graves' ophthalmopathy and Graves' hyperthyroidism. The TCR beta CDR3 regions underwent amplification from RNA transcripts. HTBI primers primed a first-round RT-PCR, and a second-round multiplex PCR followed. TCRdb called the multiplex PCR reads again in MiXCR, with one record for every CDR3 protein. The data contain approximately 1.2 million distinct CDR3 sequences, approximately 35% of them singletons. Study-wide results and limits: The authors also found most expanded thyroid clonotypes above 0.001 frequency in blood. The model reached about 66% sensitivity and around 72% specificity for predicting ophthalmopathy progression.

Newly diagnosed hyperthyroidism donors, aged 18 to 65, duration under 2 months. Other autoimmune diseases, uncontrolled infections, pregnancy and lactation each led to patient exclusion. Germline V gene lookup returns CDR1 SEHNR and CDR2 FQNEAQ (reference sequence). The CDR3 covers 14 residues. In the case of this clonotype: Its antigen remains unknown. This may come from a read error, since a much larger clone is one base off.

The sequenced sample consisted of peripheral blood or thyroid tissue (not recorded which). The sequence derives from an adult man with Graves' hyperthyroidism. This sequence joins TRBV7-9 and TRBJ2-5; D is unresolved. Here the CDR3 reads CVSSSDGLIETQYF. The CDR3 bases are TGTGTCAGCAGCTCGGACGGTTTGATAGAGACCCAGTACTTC.